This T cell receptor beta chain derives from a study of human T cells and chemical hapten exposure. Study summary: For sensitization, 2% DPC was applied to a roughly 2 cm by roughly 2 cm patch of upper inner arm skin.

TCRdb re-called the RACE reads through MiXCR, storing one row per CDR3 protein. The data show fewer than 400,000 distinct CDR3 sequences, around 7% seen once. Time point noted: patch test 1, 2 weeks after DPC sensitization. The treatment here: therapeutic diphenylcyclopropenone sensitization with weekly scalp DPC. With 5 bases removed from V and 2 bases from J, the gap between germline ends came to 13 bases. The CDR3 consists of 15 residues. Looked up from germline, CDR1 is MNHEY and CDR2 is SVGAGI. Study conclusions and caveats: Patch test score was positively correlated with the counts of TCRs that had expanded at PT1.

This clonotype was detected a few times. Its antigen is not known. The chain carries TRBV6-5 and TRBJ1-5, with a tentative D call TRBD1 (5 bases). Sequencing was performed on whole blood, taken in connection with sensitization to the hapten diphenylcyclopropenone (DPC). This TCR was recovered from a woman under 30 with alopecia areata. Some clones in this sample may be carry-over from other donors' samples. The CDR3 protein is CASSVSRAGNQPQHF. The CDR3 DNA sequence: TGTGCCAGCAGTGTTTCCAGGGCGGGCAATCAGCCCCAGCATTTT.